This T cell receptor (beta chain) appears in the sequencing data of a study of OX40 agonist ivuxolimab in advanced cancers. Whole-study context: An agonistic anti-OX40 (CD134) antibody, ivuxolimab, was used to treat the patients.

Remarks on this clone: Its antigen is currently unknown.

Assay used: immunoSEQ multiplex PCR; TCRdb lists only in-frame clones, some missing. The data contain roughly 140,000 clones, roughly 92% of them singletons. Whole-study findings and limits: At 0.1 to 3.0 mg/kg and by week 6, CD4+ and CD8+ T cells in the blood had expanded clonally.

Germline V gene sequence: CDR1 SGHRS, CDR2 YFSETQ. The CDR3 extends over 17 amino acids. V lost 2 bases to trimming and J lost 0 bases, with 15 bases between them. The receptor comes from an adult with an advanced solid tumor such as melanoma, head and neck, liver or kidney cancer. The chain couples TRBV5-1 to TRBJ2-1; D is perhaps TRBD1 or TRBD2 (5 bases each). The input for sequencing was CD4+ or CD8+ T cells sorted from blood, taken in a trial of the OX40 agonist ivuxolimab. CDR3 bases: TGCGCCAGCAGCTTCCCCCGGGGCGCAAGCTCCTACAATGAGCAGTTCTTC. Its translation: CASSFPRGASSYNEQFF.